This paragraph reports one T cell receptor (beta chain). The CDR3 length is 11 residues. Trimming cost V 7 bases and J 5 bases, with 8 bases left between them. Germline assignment: CDR1 LGHDT and CDR2 YNNKEL (reference sequence). The sample belongs to a study of blood T cell repertoires in COVID-19. Background on the study: T cells, B-cell-depleted T cells, or PBMCs supplied cDNA or gDNA.

In the authors' methods: Using reference gene primer amplification, nucleated cell counts were estimated. Generated by immunoSEQ multiplex PCR, the TCRdb table keeps only in-frame clones and is missing some. Clone size and V and J calls were adopted from that table, with D and trimming inferred from the DNA. The data contain about 80,000 clones, about 85% of them singletons. This sequence joins TRBV3-1 (or the pseudogene TRBV3-2) and TRBJ1-1; weak D call: TRBD1 (5 bases). Sequences were obtained from peripheral blood. This receptor was obtained from a man in his 60s with active or convalescent COVID-19. The CDR3, as DNA: TGTGCCAGCACCGGGGGGACTGAAGCTTTCTTT. Encoded protein: CASTGGTEAFF.